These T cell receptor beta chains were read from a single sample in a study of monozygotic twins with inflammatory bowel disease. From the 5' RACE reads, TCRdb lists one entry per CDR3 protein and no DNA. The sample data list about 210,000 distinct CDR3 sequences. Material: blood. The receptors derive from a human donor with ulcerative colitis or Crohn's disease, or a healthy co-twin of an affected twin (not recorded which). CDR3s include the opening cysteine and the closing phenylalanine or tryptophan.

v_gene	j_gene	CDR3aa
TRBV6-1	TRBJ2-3	CASSELWTALDTQYF
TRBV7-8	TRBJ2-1	CASSLAPPPRSYNEQFF
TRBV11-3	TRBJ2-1	CASSLDLRGTGHNEQFF
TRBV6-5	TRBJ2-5	CASSYSGLGGETQYF
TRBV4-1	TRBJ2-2	CASSRGPTSGGIGELFF
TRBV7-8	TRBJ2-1	CASSLGLDRGNEQFF
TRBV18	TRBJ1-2	CASSPFAGYNYGYTF
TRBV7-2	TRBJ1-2	CASSSSGYGYTF
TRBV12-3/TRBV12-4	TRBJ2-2	CASRPTGSHTGELFF
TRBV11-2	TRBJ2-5	CASSSSTGQETQYF
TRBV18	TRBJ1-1	CASSRSTGAKNTEAFF
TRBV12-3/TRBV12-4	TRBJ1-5	CASSQDRGLQPQHF
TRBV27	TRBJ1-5	CASSGQGSQPQHF